This is a list of T cell receptor beta chains from one sample in a study of blood T cell repertoires in COVID-19. The method was immunoSEQ multiplex PCR; TCRdb's version includes in-frame clones alone and lacks a portion of them. The table records nearly 90,000 clones, 72% of them present only once. The sequenced material came from peripheral blood. The source of these receptors is a woman older than 75 with acute or convalescent COVID-19. Each CDR3 is given with its conserved first and last residue. A D gene is named only where the DNA matches it firmly. Rows give clone size only sometimes, using once, few, many, or a class for an expanded clone.

j_call | d_call | v_call | clone_size | cdr3_aa | cdr3_nt
TRBJ2-7 | - | TRBV28 | - | CASSQGGVPSYEQYF | TGTGCCAGCAGTCAAGGGGGGGTCCCCTCCTACGAGCAGTACTTC
TRBJ1-2 | TRBD1 | TRBV12-5 | - | CASGLVKGGGNYGYTF | TGTGCTAGTGGTTTGGTGAAAGGGGGCGGTAACTATGGCTACACCTTC
TRBJ2-1 | TRBD2 | TRBV5-4 | - | CASSPSGSGTNNEQFF | TGTGCCAGCAGCCCGTCCGGGAGCGGGACTAACAATGAGCAGTTCTTC
TRBJ2-5 | TRBD2 | TRBV20-1 | - | CSPRGEETQYF | TGCAGTCCGCGGGGGGAAGAGACCCAGTACTTC
TRBJ1-4 | - | TRBV2 | - | CASREDRTNEKLFF | TGTGCCAGCAGAGAAGACAGGACTAATGAAAAACTGTTTTTT
TRBJ2-7 | TRBD1 | TRBV5-1 | - | CASSLAGTAYEQYF | TGCGCCAGCAGCTTGGCAGGGACAGCCTACGAGCAGTACTTC
TRBJ1-2 | - | TRBV11-2 | - | CASSLSPDRNYGYTF | TGTGCCAGCAGCTTAAGTCCCGACAGGAACTATGGCTACACCTTC
TRBJ1-2 | - | TRBV6-5 | - | CASSPPGGRGYTF | TGTGCCAGCAGTCCTCCGGGGGGACGAGGATACACCTTC
TRBJ1-3 | - | TRBV6-1 | few | CASSEGGNTKNTIYF | TGTGCCAGCAGTGAGGGAGGGAACACTAAAAACACCATATATTTT
TRBJ1-2 | TRBD1 | TRBV6-5 | few | CASSATGANYGYTF | TGTGCCAGCAGCGCAACAGGGGCTAACTATGGCTACACCTTC
TRBJ1-1 | - | TRBV7-9 | - | CASSPSGGDEAFF | TGTGCCAGCAGCCCCTCGGGGGGCGATGAAGCTTTCTTT
TRBJ1-1 | - | TRBV5-1 | - | CASSLYRSRAMEAFF | TGCGCCAGCAGCTTGTATAGGTCGCGGGCGATGGAGGCTTTCTTT
TRBJ2-7 | TRBD1 | TRBV30 | - | CAWSSTGGRNEQYF | TGTGCCTGGAGTTCGACAGGGGGTCGGAACGAGCAGTACTTC
TRBJ1-1 | - | TRBV7-8 | few | CASSLGADFEAFF | TGTGCCAGCAGCTTAGGGGCAGATTTTGAAGCTTTCTTT
TRBJ1-2 | - | TRBV7-2 | - | CASSPGRAYYGYTF | TGTGCCAGCAGCCCCGGGCGGGCCTACTATGGCTACACCTTC
TRBJ1-1 | TRBD1 | TRBV10-3 | - | CAISWTGRNTEAFF | TGTGCCATCAGTTGGACAGGGCGAAACACTGAAGCTTTCTTT
TRBJ2-3 | TRBD1 | TRBV11-2 | few | CASSGQGLRTDTQYF | TGTGCCAGCAGCGGACAGGGGCTTCGCACAGATACGCAGTATTTT
TRBJ2-4 | - | TRBV28 | - | CASKATPRQNIQYF | TGTGCCAGCAAGGCCACCCCGCGGCAAAACATTCAGTACTTC
TRBJ1-2 | - | TRBV7-9 | - | CASSLAQGNYGYTF | TGTGCCAGCAGCTTAGCACAGGGTAACTATGGCTACACCTTC
TRBJ2-6 | TRBD1 | TRBV10-3 | - | CAISEYTGGGANVLTF | TGTGCCATCAGTGAGTACACAGGGGGCGGGGCCAACGTCCTGACTTTC
TRBJ1-5 | - | TRBV24-1 | few | CATSDPGVSNQPQHF | TGTGCCACCAGTGATCCAGGGGTTAGCAATCAGCCCCAGCATTTT
TRBJ1-6 | TRBD1 | TRBV9 | - | CASSAQGGSPLHF | TGTGCCAGCAGCGCGCAGGGGGGTTCACCCCTCCACTTT
TRBJ2-3 | TRBD2 | TRBV3-1/TRBV3-2 | - | CASSQVGLAGDTQYF | TGTGCCAGCAGCCAAGTTGGGCTAGCGGGAGATACGCAGTATTTT
TRBJ1-1 | - | TRBV7-3 | - | CASSALGLSGLTDTEAFF | TGTGCCAGCAGCGCGCTAGGCCTATCGGGACTAACGGACACTGAAGCTTTCTTT
TRBJ1-4 | - | TRBV19 | - | CASSTSKGDTTNEKLFF | TGTGCCAGTAGTACGTCAAAGGGAGATACAACTAATGAAAAACTGTTTTTT
TRBJ2-5 | TRBD1 | TRBV30 | once | CAWSSTGFGAETQYF | TGTGCCTGGAGTTCGACAGGGTTTGGGGCAGAGACCCAGTACTTC
TRBJ1-1 | - | TRBV7-2 | - | CASSLDRNTEAFF | TGTGCCAGCAGCTTAGACAGAAACACTGAAGCTTTCTTT
TRBJ2-7 | TRBD1 | TRBV6-2/TRBV6-3 | - | CASSRDRGRYEQYF | TGTGCCAGCAGCCGTGACAGGGGGCGATACGAGCAGTACTTC
TRBJ2-5 | TRBD1 | TRBV4-1 | once | CASSQEQNRGETQYF | TGCGCCAGCAGCCAAGAACAAAACAGGGGGGAAACCCAGTACTTC
TRBJ2-3 | TRBD2 | TRBV7-2 | - | CASSLSGGADTQYF | TGTGCCAGCAGCTTAAGCGGGGGGGCAGATACGCAGTATTTT
TRBJ2-5 | TRBD1 | TRBV5-5 | - | CASSLAGTEETQYF | TGTGCCAGCAGCTTGGCGGGGACAGAGGAGACCCAGTACTTC
TRBJ2-2 | - | TRBV2 | - | CASSVGGGRGGELFF | TGTGCCAGCAGTGTAGGAGGGGGCCGCGGCGGGGAGCTGTTTTTT
TRBJ1-1 | - | TRBV6-5 | - | CASSYPNTEAFF | TGTGCCAGCAGTTATCCTAACACTGAAGCTTTCTTT
TRBJ2-7 | - | TRBV5-1 | - | CASSPTDSYEQYF | TGCGCCAGCAGCCCCACGGACAGCTACGAGCAGTACTTC
TRBJ1-4 | TRBD1 | TRBV30 | - | CAWSPWTGGGEKLFF | TGTGCCTGGAGTCCCTGGACAGGGGGTGGTGAAAAACTGTTTTTT
TRBJ2-7 | - | TRBV2 | - | CASSIVAGAIEQYF | TGTGCCAGCAGTATCGTTGCAGGGGCCATCGAGCAGTACTTC
TRBJ1-1 | - | TRBV19 | few | CASTITGLRNTEAFF | TGTGCCAGTACCATTACCGGACTGAGGAACACTGAAGCTTTCTTT
TRBJ2-7 | TRBD2 | TRBV10-2 | few | CASSAQGGNEQYF | TGCGCCAGCAGTGCGCAGGGAGGGAACGAGCAGTACTTC
TRBJ1-1 | - | TRBV7-3 | - | CASSRGYGVTEAFF | TGTGCCAGCAGTCGTGGTTACGGGGTCACTGAAGCTTTCTTT
TRBJ1-1 | - | TRBV5-4 | - | CASGANTEAFF | TGTGCCAGCGGAGCGAACACTGAAGCTTTCTTT
TRBJ2-1 | TRBD2 | TRBV7-3 | - | CASSAHSTSGGSNEQFF | TGTGCCAGCAGCGCCCACTCGACTAGCGGGGGGAGCAATGAGCAGTTCTTC
TRBJ2-1 | - | TRBV5-6 | - | CASSTPDSNSYNEQFF | TGTGCCAGCAGCACTCCGGACAGTAATTCCTACAATGAGCAGTTCTTC
TRBJ1-2 | - | TRBV19 | - | CASSISGGGNYGYTF | TGTGCCAGTAGTATATCGGGAGGCGGAAACTATGGCTACACCTTC
TRBJ2-6 | TRBD1 | TRBV10-3 | - | CAISARTGQSSGANVLTF | TGTGCCATCAGTGCACGGACAGGGCAAAGCTCTGGGGCCAACGTCCTGACTTTC
TRBJ1-2 | - | TRBV6-6 | few | CASTQQDQQLGYTF | TGTGCCAGCACCCAACAGGACCAACAACTTGGCTACACCTTC
TRBJ2-2 | - | TRBV18 | - | CASSTRQGSTGELFF | TGTGCCAGCTCTACCAGGCAGGGATCCACCGGGGAGCTGTTTTTT
TRBJ1-2 | TRBD1 | TRBV2 | - | CASSEGQNYGYTF | TGTGCCAGCAGTGAGGGACAGAACTATGGCTACACCTTC
TRBJ2-1 | TRBD2 | TRBV4-2 | - | CASSPLLAGGHDEQFF | TGTGCCAGCAGCCCCTTACTAGCGGGGGGGCACGATGAGCAGTTCTTC
TRBJ2-7 | - | TRBV18 | - | CASSPPSGQGNYEQYF | TGTGCCAGCTCACCACCGTCTGGCCAGGGGAACTACGAGCAGTACTTC
TRBJ2-2 | - | TRBV24-1 | few | CATSDSWNTGELFF | TGTGCCACCAGTGATTCCTGGAACACCGGGGAGCTGTTTTTT
TRBJ1-6 | TRBD1 | TRBV4-2 | - | CASSHRTGFYPLHF | TGTGCCAGCAGCCATAGGACAGGTTTCTATCCCCTCCACTTT
TRBJ1-2 | - | TRBV4-3 | - | CASSQDYGKLGASF | TGCGCCAGCAGCCAAGATTACGGAAAGTTAGGGGCTTCCTTC
TRBJ2-3 | - | TRBV27 | - | CASSFRGASRSPQYF | TGTGCCAGCAGTTTTCGTGGGGCATCCAGATCCCCGCAGTATTTT
TRBJ1-4 | - | TRBV5-5 | - | CASSVRPQTGLFF | TGTGCCAGCAGCGTACGGCCCCAAACGGGGCTGTTTTTT
TRBJ1-2 | - | TRBV2 | - | CASSAGLYGYTF | TGTGCCAGCAGTGCGGGACTTTATGGCTACACCTTC
TRBJ1-1 | TRBD1 | TRBV2 | - | CASRLTGVGNTEAFF | TGTGCCAGCAGACTGACAGGGGTGGGAAACACTGAAGCTTTCTTT
TRBJ1-4 | TRBD1 | TRBV30 | - | CAWSARQGAREKLFF | TGTGCCTGGAGTGCTCGGCAGGGGGCGCGAGAAAAACTGTTTTTT